This T cell receptor (beta chain) is from a study of cytomegalovirus exposure and HLA in healthy donors (dated by TCRdb to 2015 to 2018). About the full investigation: According to an earlier analysis of a few hundred of the donors, roughly 180 million T cells yielded 117 million unique TCR beta sequences and 276 Gb of sequence data. The study aimed to test whether cataloging public T cell receptors could reveal signatures of past pathogen exposure. Among the roughly 380 genotyped donors, under 90% belonged to the genetic ancestry cluster associated with self-reported Caucasian donors. The study combined high-throughput TCR immunosequencing, statistical association of individual TCRs with disease status, and machine learning to predict cytomegalovirus infection status. An earlier analysis of fewer than 700 of the donors applied high-throughput TCR beta sequencing to assess whether each TCR beta V gene segment acted as functional or pseudogenic. Both class I and class II loci were covered by HLA typing, at four-digit resolution. Every discovery cohort repertoire had been produced on one sequencing platform. Donor age, sex, ethnicity and CMV serostatus were compiled alongside the repertoire data. Along with the approximately 700-subject first cohort, a separate validation cohort of more than 90 different subjects was used. In the later analysis, no new phenotypic data were used to find candidate immune exposures; instead, reliance was placed on TCR beta sequences and their occurrence across donors. Five DR-DQ haplotypes were treated as single units for association and clustering because of strong linkage in the cohort. Typing coverage varied by locus: about 629-640 donors for A, B, C, DRB1 and DQB1; roughly 510 for DQA1; some 610 for DPA1; fewer than 480 for DPB1. To study patterns of TCR occurrence, a later analysis re-analyzed previously published TCR beta repertoires from around 670 donors and added high-resolution HLA genotyping. The study used immunosequencing to profile the T cell repertoires of under 700 subjects and linked those repertoires to cytomegalovirus serostatus. On average, around 200,000 unique TCR beta nucleotide sequences were sequenced per donor among roughly 430 genotyped donors of the cohort, with 15% to 20% of those sequences being non-productive. Genome-wide SNP genotypes for about 55% of the roughly 670 donors were used in a later genetic analysis, which treated that subset as a discovery cohort. About 300 gigabases of sequencing data and approximately 80 million unique TCR sequences were included in an early release covering over 600 HLA-typed donors.

The paper's findings and limits, for the study overall: An earlier analysis of approximately 600 of the donors showed that most TCR beta V segments appeared in productive rearrangements either about 87% or about 30% of the time, which broadly matched IMGT annotations. V-gene and J-gene trimming of TCR beta chains was associated with a missense DCLRE1C variant in a later genetic analysis, and the association was replicated in an independent cohort. In a later genetic analysis, fewer N-insertions in productive TCRs were reported among donors in an Asian-associated ancestry cluster than the approximately 630-donor mean. Most TCR sequences were seen in very few donors, while some public TCRs were found in many individuals. In a later analysis, several top co-occurrence clusters were reported to appear linked to parvovirus B19, influenza, CMV and Epstein-Barr virus. This cohort had only TCR beta chains sequenced, and the lack of alpha or paired-chain data limited which features could be detected. Immune exposure information for the cohort was limited to CMV serostatus. Assigning TCR associations to individual alleles was difficult when HLA alleles, especially DR and DQ, strongly co-occurred. In a later analysis, TCR association rates were found to vary across HLA loci, with the most associated TCRs seen for DRB1 alleles and the fewest for HLA-C alleles. A later analysis found that HLA-associated TCR beta chains were more clonally expanded and had lower generation probabilities than equally common non-associated chains. In vitro tests confirmed that a few of the cytomegalovirus-associated TCR beta chains recognize cytomegalovirus antigens. Sequencing depth was assumed to be roughly uniform across donors in the presence/absence analyses, though that assumption may not hold. A cluster of highly shared sequence variants was judged likely to be a technical artifact of the sequencing pipeline. The authors suggested that the approach could potentially be extended to other disease states and immunological phenotypes. Linkage disequilibrium might explain the correlated functional status among segregating V segments, but an unknown experimental factor could not be excluded. Because HLA typing was missing for some donors at each locus, association tests included only the typed subset. The study listed 150 to 200 TCR beta chains as associated with cytomegalovirus. A further reported finding was that TCR beta sequences accurately predicted the HLA-A and HLA-B alleles for most subjects in the first cohort. Some IMGT-functional V segments, including TRBV6-2 and TRBV6-3, could not be told apart with the 87-base-pair reads, so those segments were excluded. At a false discovery rate of 0.05, a later analysis linked 15,000 to 20,000 TCR beta sequences to specific HLA alleles. In both the original and validation cohorts, the classifier was reported to diagnose cytomegalovirus status with high specificity and sensitivity. Because counts were too low, under 20 rarely observed V segments, including chromosome 9 orphons, were left out of the earlier analysis of 587 of the donors. According to a later analysis, most CMV-associated TCR beta chains appeared to be HLA-restricted, and the HLA associations seemed to be driven largely by CMV exposure.

Worth noting for this clone: There is no known antigen for this receptor. It has no much larger one-base neighbor in the sample; base qualities were not kept.

The cohort comprised some 730 healthy bone marrow donors. At the time of sampling, every cohort member was nominally healthy, though immune exposures that went unrecorded were likely present. The donor was CMV seropositive and belonged to the group of 250 to 300 seropositive cohort members. A peripheral blood sample was collected from each donor, and TCR beta sequencing was performed on peripheral blood mononuclear cells. The Qiagen DNeasy Blood Extraction Kit was used to extract genomic DNA from the blood cell samples. The receptor library was made with the immunoSEQ multiplex PCR assay. For the multiplex PCR, a mixture combining 60 forward primers for TCR Vbeta segments and 13 reverse primers for TCR Jbeta segments was used. Amplification of the CDR3 region of rearranged TCR beta genes was performed with a multiplex PCR assay on genomic DNA. Amplified TCR beta libraries were sequenced as 87-base-pair reads on the Illumina HiSeq System. Under the source paper's analysis protocol: A later analysis counted approximately 84 million unique TCR beta chains across the 550 to 750 repertoires, and some 11 million of these chains were shared by at least two donors. A nearest-neighbor algorithm error-corrected the raw reads and collapsed the reads into unique sequences, merging closely related sequences to remove PCR and sequencing errors. To assign V, D and J gene segments, CDR3 sequences were aligned to IMGT reference sequences. For a sequence to be retained, a match of at least six nucleotides to both a V gene segment and a J gene segment was required. Rearrangements were classified as productive when the CDR3 lacked stop codons and remained in frame with V and J, and all other rearrangements were classified as non-productive. Following IMGT convention, CDR3 was defined as the stretch from the second conserved V-encoded cysteine to the conserved J-encoded phenylalanine. In an earlier analysis of around 540 of the donors, sequences lacking an unambiguous match to a single V gene segment were excluded. An earlier analysis of several hundred of the donors called V segments functional above 56.7% productive rearrangements and segregating when the between-donor standard deviation exceeded 5%. To diagnose cytomegalovirus status from the catalog of TCR beta chain sequences, a statistical classification framework was built. V and J gene assignment, in a later analysis, came from comparing TCR nucleotide sequences with IMGT/GENE-DB human TR gene sequences. In a later analysis, CDR3 sequences and most-parsimonious VDJ recombination scenarios were assigned using the TCRdist pipeline. In a later analysis, every TCR beta chain was defined by the combination of its CDR3 amino acid sequence and its V-gene family, and reads without a unique V-gene family were dropped. As a way to deal with suspected cross-contamination and a sequencing artifact, a later analysis dropped roughly 600 nucleotide sequences that were highly shared and had low generation probability. A later analysis calculated a clonal expansion index for each public chain from normalized within-repertoire ranks of inferred template counts. A later analysis computed generation probabilities with a VDJ recombination model fitted to out-of-frame rearrangements, and checked the results against IGoR. In a later analysis, hypergeometric tests were used to score TCR-TCR, TCR-HLA and TCR-CMV co-occurrence, with a repertoire-size bias correction applied to TCR pairs. To estimate false discovery rates, a later analysis permuted the HLA or CMV assignments 20 times. A later analysis grouped co-occurring TCRs with DBSCAN, adding TCRdist sequence similarity when clustering within HLA-allele-positive subsets. Repertoires with fewer than 30,000 or more than 120,000 public chains, plus five repertoires with anomalous nucleotide sharing, were excluded from co-occurrence clustering. This is the immuneACCESS table as TCRdb keeps it, with only in-frame sequences that have V and J called. A part of the clones is gone; compared with another copy, unresolved V genes explain less than half, and the rest is unexplained. D and trimming come from the DNA, and the V and J calls and clone size come from that table. This sample has about 120,000 clones in its table, and 77% of those were observed once. Of the sample, about 6% is held by the ten largest clones.

The CDR3 measures 15 amino acids from cysteine to phenylalanine. Solely the CDR3 DNA is kept, with 45 bases framed from the first base. The germline V gene provides CDR1 MGHRA and CDR2 YSYEKL. Sequencing was done on a sample of PBMCs. This receptor was obtained from a man aged 18-30 years in good health and CMV-seropositive. The sequence is built from TRBV4-1 and TRBJ2-5, with 11 middle bases fitting TRBD1. The J call could be wrong; TRBJ2-7 is a better fit for the DNA end. CDR3 loop: CASMQYRDRGYEQYF. The sequenced DNA: TGCGCCAGCATGCAATACCGGGACAGGGGGTACGAGCAGTACTTC.